This record looks at one T cell receptor beta chain sequence and its context. Its antigen remains unknown. At one end the junction does not follow the germline gene, possibly because of a read error. This CDR3 has 15 residues. Germline CDR1 is SEHNR and CDR2 is FQNEAQ (reference sequence). The data were taken from a study of cytomegalovirus exposure and HLA in healthy donors. Primers for the PCR totalled 60 Vbeta and 13 Jbeta. The repertoire was sequenced with immunoSEQ multiplex PCR; TCRdb's copy has only in-frame clones and lacks some. The profile shows approximately 100,000 clones, around three quarters of them singletons. Regarding the study as a whole: HLA allele associations emerged for 15,000 to 20,000 TCR beta sequences in a later analysis, at 0.05 false discovery rate. Confirmation was obtained in vitro that a few CMV-associated chains are specific for CMV antigens.

The chain uses TRBV7-9 and TRBJ1-2, with a possible D match to TRBD1 (5 bases). The specimen was PBMCs. This sequence originates from a man aged 40-50 years in good health and CMV-seropositive. CDR3 protein: CSSSSRQTSNYGYTF. CDR3 bases: TGTTCCAGCAGCTCGAGACAGACCTCGAACTATGGCTACACCTTC.